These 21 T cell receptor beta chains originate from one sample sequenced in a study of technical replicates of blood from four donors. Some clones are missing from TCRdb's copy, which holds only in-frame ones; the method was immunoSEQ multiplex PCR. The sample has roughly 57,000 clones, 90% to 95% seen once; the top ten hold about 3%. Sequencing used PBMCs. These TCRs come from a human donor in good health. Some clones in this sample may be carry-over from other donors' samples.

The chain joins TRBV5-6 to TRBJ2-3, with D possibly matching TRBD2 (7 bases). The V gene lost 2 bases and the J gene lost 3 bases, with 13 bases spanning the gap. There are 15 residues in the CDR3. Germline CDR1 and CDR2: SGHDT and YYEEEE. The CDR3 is CASSFGGGGTDTQYF. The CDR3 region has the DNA TGTGCCAGCAGCTTTGGAGGGGGGGGAACAGATACGCAGTATTTT.

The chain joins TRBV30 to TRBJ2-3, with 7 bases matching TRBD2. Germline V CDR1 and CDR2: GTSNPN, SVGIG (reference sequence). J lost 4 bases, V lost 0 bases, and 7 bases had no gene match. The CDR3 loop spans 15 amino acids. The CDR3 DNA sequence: TGTGCCTGGAGTGTAGGGGCGGGAGTTGCAGATACGCAGTATTTT. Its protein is CAWSVGAGVADTQYF.

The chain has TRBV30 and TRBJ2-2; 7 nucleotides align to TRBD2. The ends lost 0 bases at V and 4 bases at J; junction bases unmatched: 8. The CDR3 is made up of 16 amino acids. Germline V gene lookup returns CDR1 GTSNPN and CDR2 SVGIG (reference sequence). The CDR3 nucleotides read TGTGCCTGGAGTGTCCTGATGGGGGGGATCACCGGGGAGCTGTTTTTT. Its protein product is CAWSVLMGGITGELFF.

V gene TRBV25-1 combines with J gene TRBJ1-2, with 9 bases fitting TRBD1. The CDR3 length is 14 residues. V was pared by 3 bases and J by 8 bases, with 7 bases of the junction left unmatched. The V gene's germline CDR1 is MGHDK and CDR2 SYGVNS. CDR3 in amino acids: CASSEWDREDGYTF. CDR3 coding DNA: TGTGCCAGCAGTGAGTGGGACAGGGAGGACGGCTACACCTTC.

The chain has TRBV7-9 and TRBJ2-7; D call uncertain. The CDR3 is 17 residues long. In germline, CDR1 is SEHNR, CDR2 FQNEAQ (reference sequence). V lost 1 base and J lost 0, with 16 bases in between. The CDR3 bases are TGTGCCAGCAGCTTAGGTCTCGGTTCTGGTAGCTCCTACGAGCAGTACTTC. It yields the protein CASSLGLGSGSSYEQYF.

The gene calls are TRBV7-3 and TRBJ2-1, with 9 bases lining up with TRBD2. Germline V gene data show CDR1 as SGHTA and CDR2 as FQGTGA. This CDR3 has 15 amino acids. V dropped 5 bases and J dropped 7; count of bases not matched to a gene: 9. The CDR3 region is CASSRHLAGFNEQFF. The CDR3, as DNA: TGTGCCAGCAGCCGCCACCTAGCGGGATTTAATGAGCAGTTCTTC.

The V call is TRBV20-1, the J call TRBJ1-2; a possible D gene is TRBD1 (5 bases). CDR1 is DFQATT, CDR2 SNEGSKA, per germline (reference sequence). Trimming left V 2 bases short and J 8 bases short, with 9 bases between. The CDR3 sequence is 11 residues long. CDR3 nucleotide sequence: TGCAGTGCTAGACAGGGAAACGGCTACACCTTC. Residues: CSARQGNGYTF.

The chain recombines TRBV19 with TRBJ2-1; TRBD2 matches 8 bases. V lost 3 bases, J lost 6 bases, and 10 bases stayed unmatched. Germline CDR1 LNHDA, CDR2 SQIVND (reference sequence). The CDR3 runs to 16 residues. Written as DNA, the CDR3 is TGTGCCAGTAGTATCCGTGGGACTAGGATGTCCAATGAGCAGTTCTTC. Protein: CASSIRGTRMSNEQFF.

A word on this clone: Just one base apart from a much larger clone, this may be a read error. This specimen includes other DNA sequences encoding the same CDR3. The CDR3 reads CASSSSGGYNEQFF. CDR3 DNA sequence: TGCGCCAGCAGCTCTAGCGGCGGATACAATGAGCAGTTCTTC. The chain links TRBV5-1 to TRBJ2-1; 7 bases align to TRBD2. CDR1 SGHRS and CDR2 YFSETQ come from the germline V gene. CDR3 length: 14 amino acids. The junction had 4 bases not matched to a gene; V was cut back by 3 bases and J by 4 bases.

As DNA, the CDR3 is TGTGCCAGCAGCCGCCCGGGGGGTGGGTACACTGAAGCTTTCTTT. This encodes CASSRPGGGYTEAFF. The chain links TRBV5-4 to TRBJ1-1, with D perhaps matching TRBD1 (5 bases). Germline V gene sequence: CDR1 SGHNT, CDR2 YYREEE (reference sequence). Between the trimmed V and J ends, which lost 4 bases and 3 bases, there was a span of 16 bases. The CDR3 consists of 15 residues.

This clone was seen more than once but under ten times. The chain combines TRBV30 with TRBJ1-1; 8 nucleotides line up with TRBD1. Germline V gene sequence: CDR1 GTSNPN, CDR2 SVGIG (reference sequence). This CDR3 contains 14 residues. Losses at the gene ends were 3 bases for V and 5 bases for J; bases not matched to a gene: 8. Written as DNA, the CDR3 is TGTGCCTGGAGCTCCGGGACAGGACGTACTGAAGCTTTCTTT. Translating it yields CAWSSGTGRTEAFF.

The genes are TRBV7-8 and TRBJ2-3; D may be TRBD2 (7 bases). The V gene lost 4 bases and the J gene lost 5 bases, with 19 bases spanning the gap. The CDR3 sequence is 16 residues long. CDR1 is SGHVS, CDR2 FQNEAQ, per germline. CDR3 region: CASSSSWGGAGDTQYF. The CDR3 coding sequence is TGTGCCAGCAGCTCTAGTTGGGGGGGGGCCGGAGATACGCAGTATTTT. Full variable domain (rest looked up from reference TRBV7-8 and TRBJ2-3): GAGVSQSPRYKVAKRGQDVALRCDPISGHVSLFWYQQALGQGPEFLTYFQNEAQLDKSGLPSDRFFAERPEGSVSTLKIQRTQQEDSAVYLCASSSSWGGAGDTQYFGPGTRLTVL.

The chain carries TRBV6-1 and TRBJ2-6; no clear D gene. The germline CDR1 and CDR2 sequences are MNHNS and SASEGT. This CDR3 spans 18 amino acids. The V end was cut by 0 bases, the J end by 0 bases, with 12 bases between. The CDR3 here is CASSEAHQVYSGANVLTF. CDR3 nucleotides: TGTGCCAGCAGTGAAGCCCACCAAGTCTACTCTGGGGCCAACGTCCTGACTTTC.

The DNA for the CDR3 is TGTGCCAGCAGTTCCCAGGGTTCCCTCAATCAGCCCCAGCATTTT. Its translation: CASSSQGSLNQPQHF. The chain links TRBV6-1 to TRBJ1-5, with D maybe TRBD1 (5 bases). Germline CDR1 and CDR2: MNHNS and SASEGT. The CDR3 length is 15 residues. Deletions cut 5 bases from V and 3 bases from J, with 14 bases between.

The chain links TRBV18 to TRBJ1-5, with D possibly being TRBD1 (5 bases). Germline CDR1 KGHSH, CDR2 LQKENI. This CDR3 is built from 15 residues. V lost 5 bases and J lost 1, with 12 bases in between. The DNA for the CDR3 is TGTGCCAGCTCAGGGGAGGGGCTCAGCAATCAGCCCCAGCATTTT. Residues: CASSGEGLSNQPQHF.

The CDR3 reads CASSIVGGGQPQHF. The CDR3 DNA follows: TGTGCCAGTAGTATAGTGGGAGGAGGCCAGCCCCAGCATTTT. The chain couples TRBV19 to TRBJ1-5; no clear D. CDR3 size: 14 residues. Germline V CDR1 and CDR2: LNHDA, SQIVND (reference sequence). V was cut by 1 base and J by 7 bases, with 11 bases left in between.

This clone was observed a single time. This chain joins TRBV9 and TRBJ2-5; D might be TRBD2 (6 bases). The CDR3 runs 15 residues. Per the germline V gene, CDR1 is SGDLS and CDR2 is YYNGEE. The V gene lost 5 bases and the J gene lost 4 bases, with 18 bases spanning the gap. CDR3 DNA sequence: TGTGCCAGCAGTCGACTAGGGCTGTCAGGAGAGACCCAGTACTTC. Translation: CASSRLGLSGETQYF.

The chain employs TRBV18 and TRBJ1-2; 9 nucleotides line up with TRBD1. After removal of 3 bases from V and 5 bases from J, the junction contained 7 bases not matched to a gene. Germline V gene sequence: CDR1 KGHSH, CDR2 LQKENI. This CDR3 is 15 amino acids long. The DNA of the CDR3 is TGTGCCAGCTCACCCTTAACCGGGACAGGGTATGGCTACACCTTC. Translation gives CASSPLTGTGYGYTF.

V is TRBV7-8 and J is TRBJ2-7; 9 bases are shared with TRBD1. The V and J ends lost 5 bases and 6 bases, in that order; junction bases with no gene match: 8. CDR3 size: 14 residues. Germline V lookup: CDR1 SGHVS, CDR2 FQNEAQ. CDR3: CASSARTGVAEQYF. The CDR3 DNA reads TGTGCCAGCAGCGCCAGGACAGGGGTTGCCGAGCAGTACTTC.

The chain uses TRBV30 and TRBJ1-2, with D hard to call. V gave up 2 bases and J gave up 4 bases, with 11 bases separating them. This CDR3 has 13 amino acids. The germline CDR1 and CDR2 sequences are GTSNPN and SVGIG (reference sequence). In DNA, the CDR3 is TGTGCCTGGAGTTTGGAGAGGTCCTATGGCTACACCTTC. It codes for CAWSLERSYGYTF.

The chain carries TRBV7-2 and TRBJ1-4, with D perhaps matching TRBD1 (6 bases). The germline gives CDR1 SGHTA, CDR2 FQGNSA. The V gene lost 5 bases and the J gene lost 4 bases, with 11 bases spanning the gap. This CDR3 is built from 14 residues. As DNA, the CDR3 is TGTGCCAGCAGCCCAGGGGCCGTTAATGAAAAACTGTTTTTT. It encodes CASSPGAVNEKLFF.